This TCR beta chain appears in the sequencing data of a study of early T cells in non-severe SARS-CoV-2 infection. Study information: Sequenced bulk RNA came from whole blood that was unsorted, and chains were unpaired. Study-wide results and limits: VDJdb matches were skewed toward anti-spike CD8 T cell responses.

The V and J ends lost 5 bases and 2 bases, in that order; junction bases with no gene match: 24. The CDR3 runs to 23 residues. Germline V gene lookup returns CDR1 SGHNT and CDR2 YENEEA. This clonotype was seen many times. Its antigen is not identified. Unique molecular identifier tags were affixed to discrete cDNA molecules. TCRdb re-derived calls from the 5' RACE reads in MiXCR, one entry per CDR3 protein. The table lists about 58,000 distinct CDR3 sequences, approximately 12% of them singletons, with more than 7.5% in the top ten. This receptor was obtained from an adult who was a healthcare worker with PCR-confirmed SARS-CoV-2 infection or an uninfected control (not recorded which). Specimen: whole blood. This rearrangement joins TRBV11-3 to TRBJ2-7, with 16 positions matching TRBD2. The CDR3 region has the DNA TGTGCCAGCAGCCCTGGGGGCCTGACAGGGGGACTAGCGGGAGGGCCCTTACCCTACGAGCAGTACTTC. It codes for CASSPGGLTGGLAGGPLPYEQYF.